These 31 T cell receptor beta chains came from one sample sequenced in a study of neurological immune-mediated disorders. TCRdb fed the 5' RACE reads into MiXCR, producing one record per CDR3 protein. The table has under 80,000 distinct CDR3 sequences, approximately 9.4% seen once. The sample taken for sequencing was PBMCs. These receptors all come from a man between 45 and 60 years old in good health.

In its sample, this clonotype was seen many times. CDR3 region: CASSLAYSARSGNTIYF. The CDR3 DNA reads as TGCGCCAGCAGCTTGGCCTATTCAGCTCGCTCTGGAAACACCATATATTTT. The genes are TRBV5-1 and TRBJ1-3; D call uncertain. The ends were cut back, 0 bases at V and 0 bases at J, with 13 bases in the middle. CDR1 SGHRS and CDR2 YFSETQ come from the germline V gene. CDR3 length: 17 amino acids.

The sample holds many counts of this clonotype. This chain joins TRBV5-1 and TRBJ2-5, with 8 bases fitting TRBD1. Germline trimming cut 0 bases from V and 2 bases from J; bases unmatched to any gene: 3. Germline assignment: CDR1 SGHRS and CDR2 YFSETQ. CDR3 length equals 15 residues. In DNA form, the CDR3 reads TGCGCCAGCAGCTTGGGGACAGGGAGTCAAGAGACCCAGTACTTC. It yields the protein CASSLGTGSQETQYF.

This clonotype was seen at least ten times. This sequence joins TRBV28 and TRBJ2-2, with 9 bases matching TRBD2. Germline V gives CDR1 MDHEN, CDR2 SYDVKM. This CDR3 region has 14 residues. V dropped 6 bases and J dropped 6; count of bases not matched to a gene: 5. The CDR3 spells CASSRTSASGELFF. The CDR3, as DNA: TGTGCCAGCAGCCGGACTAGCGCGTCCGGGGAGCTGTTTTTT.

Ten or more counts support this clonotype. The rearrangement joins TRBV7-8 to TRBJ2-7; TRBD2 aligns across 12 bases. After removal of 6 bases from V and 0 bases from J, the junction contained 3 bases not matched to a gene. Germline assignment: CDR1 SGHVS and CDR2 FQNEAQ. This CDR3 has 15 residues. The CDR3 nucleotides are TGTGCCAGCAGGTCGACTAGCGGGAGCTCCTACGAGCAGTACTTC. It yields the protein CASRSTSGSSYEQYF.

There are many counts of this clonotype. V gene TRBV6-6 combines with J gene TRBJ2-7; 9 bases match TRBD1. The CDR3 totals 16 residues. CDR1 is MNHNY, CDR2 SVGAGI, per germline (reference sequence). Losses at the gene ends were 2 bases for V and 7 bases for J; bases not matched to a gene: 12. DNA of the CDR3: TGTGCCAGCAGTTACCCTACAGGGACAGGGATCGGGGAGCAGTACTTC. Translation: CASSYPTGTGIGEQYF.

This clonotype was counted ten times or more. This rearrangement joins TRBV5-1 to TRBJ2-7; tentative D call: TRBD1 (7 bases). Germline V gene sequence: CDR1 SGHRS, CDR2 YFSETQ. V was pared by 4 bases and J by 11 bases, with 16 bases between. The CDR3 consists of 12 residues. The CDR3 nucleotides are TGCGCCAGCAGCACATCCGACAGGGAGGAGTACTTC. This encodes CASSTSDREEYF.

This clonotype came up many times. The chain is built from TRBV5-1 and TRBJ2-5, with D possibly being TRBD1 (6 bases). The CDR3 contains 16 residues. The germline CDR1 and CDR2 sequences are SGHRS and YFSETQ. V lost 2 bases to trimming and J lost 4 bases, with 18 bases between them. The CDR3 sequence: CASSFGTLQGVETQYF. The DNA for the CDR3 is TGCGCCAGCAGCTTTGGGACACTGCAAGGAGTAGAGACCCAGTACTTC. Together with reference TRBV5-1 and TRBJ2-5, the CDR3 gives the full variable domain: KAGVTQTPRYLIKTRGQQVTLSCSPISGHRSVSWYQQTPGQGLQFLFEYFSETQRNKGNFPGRFSGRQFSNSRSEMNVSTLELGDSALYLCASSFGTLQGVETQYFGPGTRLLVL.

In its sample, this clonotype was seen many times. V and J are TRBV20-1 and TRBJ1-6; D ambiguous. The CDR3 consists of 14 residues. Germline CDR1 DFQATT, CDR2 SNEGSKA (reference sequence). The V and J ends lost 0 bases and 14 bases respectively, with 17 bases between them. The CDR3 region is CSAREGVISKTLHF. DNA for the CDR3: TGCAGTGCTAGAGAAGGAGTGATTAGTAAGACCCTCCACTTT.

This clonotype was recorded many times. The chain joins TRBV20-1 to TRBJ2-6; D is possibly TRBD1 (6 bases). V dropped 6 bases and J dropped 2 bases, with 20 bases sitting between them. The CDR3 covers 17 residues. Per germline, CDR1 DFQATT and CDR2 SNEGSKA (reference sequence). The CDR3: CSATRHRELPGANVLTF. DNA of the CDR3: TGCAGTGCCACACGGCACAGGGAGCTCCCTGGGGCCAACGTCCTGACTTTC.

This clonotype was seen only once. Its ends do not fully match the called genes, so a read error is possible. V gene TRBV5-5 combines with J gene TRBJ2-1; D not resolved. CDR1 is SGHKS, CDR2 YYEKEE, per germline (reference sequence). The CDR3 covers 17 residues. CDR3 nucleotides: TGTGCCAGCAGTTTGGATAGCTGGTCCAGCTCCTACAATGAGCAGTTCTTC. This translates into CASSLDSWSSSYNEQFF.

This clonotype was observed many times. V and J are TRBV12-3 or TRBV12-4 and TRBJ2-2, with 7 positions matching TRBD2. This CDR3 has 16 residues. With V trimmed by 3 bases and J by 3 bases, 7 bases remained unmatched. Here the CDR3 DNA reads TGTGCCAGCAGTTTGGGCGGGGGAGCCTACACCGGGGAGCTGTTTTTT. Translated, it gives CASSLGGGAYTGELFF.

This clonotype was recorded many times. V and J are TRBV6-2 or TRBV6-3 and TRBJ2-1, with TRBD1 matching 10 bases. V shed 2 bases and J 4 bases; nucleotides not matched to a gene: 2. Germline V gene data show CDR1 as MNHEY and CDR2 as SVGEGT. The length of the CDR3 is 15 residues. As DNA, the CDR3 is TGTGCCAGCAGTTACGACAGGGGGCTATACAATGAGCAGTTCTTC. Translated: CASSYDRGLYNEQFF.

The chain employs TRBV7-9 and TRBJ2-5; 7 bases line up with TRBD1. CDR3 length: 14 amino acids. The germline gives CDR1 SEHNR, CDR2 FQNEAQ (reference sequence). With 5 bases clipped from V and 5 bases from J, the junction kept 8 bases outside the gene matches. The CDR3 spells CASSLGQVGETQYF. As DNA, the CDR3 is TGTGCCAGCAGCCTTGGACAGGTCGGGGAGACCCAGTACTTC.

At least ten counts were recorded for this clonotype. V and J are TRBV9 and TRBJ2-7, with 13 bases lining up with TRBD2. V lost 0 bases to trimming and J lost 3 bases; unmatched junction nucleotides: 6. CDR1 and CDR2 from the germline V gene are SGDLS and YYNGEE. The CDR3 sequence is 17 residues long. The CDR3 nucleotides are TGTGCCAGCAGCGTAGGACTAGCGGGGGGACCTAACTACGAGCAGTACTTC. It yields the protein CASSVGLAGGPNYEQYF. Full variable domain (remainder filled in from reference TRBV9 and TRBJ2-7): DSGVTQTPKHLITATGQRVTLRCSPRSGDLSVYWYQQSLDQGLQFLIQYYNGEERAKGNILERFSAQQFPDLHSELNLSSLELGDSALYFCASSVGLAGGPNYEQYFGPGTRLTVT.

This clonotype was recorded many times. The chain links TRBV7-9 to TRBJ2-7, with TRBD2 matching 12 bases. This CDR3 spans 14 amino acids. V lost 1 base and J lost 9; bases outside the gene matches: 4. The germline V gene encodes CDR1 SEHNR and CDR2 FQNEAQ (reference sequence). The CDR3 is CASSLDLAGGLQYF. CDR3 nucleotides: TGTGCCAGCAGCTTAGACCTAGCGGGGGGGCTGCAGTACTTC.

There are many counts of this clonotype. Here the CDR3 DNA reads TGCGCCAGCAGCTTGGCCGGGGACAGAAATTCACCCCTCCACTTT. The encoded protein is CASSLAGDRNSPLHF. The rearrangement links TRBV5-1 to TRBJ1-6; 7 positions agree with TRBD1. Germline assignment: CDR1 SGHRS and CDR2 YFSETQ. The CDR3 sequence is 15 residues long. V gave up 0 bases and J gave up 7 bases; unmatched junction bases: 4.

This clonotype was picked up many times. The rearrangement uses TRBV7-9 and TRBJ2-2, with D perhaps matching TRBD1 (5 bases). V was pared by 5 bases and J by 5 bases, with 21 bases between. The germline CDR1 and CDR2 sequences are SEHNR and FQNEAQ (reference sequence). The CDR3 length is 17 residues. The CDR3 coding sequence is TGTGCCAGCAGCCCCCCCCCCGGGCAGGGCGGAACCGGGGAGCTGTTTTTT. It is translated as CASSPPPGQGGTGELFF.

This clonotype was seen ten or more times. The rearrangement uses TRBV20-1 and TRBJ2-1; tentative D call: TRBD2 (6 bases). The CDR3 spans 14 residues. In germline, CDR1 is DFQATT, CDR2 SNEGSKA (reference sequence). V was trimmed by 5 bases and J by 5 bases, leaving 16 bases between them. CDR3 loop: CSAGVAGKNNEQFF. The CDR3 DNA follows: TGCAGTGCTGGGGTCGCGGGGAAGAACAATGAGCAGTTCTTC.

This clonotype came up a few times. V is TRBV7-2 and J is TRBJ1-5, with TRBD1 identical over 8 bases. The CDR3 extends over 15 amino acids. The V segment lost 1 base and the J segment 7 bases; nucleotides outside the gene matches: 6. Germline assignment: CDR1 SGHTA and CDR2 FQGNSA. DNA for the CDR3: TGTGCCAGCAGCTTAGTCAGGGGGCTAAACCAGCCCCAGCATTTT. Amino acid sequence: CASSLVRGLNQPQHF.

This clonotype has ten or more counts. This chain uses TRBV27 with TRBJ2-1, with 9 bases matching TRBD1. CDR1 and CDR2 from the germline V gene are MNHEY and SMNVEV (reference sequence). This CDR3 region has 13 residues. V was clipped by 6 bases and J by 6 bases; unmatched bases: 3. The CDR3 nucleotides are TGTGCCAGCAGACGGACAGGGGCCAATGAGCAGTTCTTC. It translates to CASRRTGANEQFF.

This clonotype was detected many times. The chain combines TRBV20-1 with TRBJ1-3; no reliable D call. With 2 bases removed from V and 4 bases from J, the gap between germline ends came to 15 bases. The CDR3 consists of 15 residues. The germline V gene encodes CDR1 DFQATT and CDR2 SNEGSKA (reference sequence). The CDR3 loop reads CSARHPGTGGNTIYF. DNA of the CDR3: TGCAGTGCTAGACACCCAGGAACGGGGGGAAACACCATATATTTT.

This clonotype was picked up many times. CDR3 sequence reads: CAIRASGSFTNEQFF. The CDR3 DNA reads TGTGCCATACGGGCTAGCGGGAGTTTTACCAATGAGCAGTTCTTC. This chain joins TRBV10-3 and TRBJ2-1; 10 nucleotides agree with TRBD2. This CDR3 region has 15 residues. Trimming took 9 bases from V and 6 from J; bases not matched to a gene: 11. Germline V gene sequence: CDR1 ENHRY, CDR2 SYGVKD.

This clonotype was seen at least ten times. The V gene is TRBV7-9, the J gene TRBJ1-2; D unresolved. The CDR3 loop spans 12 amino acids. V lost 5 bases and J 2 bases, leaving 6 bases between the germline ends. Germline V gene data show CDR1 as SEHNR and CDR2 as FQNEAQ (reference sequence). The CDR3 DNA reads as TGTGCCAGCAGCGGCAGGAACTATGGCTACACCTTC. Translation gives CASSGRNYGYTF. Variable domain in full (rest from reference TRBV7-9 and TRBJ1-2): DTGVSQNPRHKITKRGQNVTFRCDPISEHNRLYWYRQTLGQGPEFLTYFQNEAQLEKSRLLSDRFSAERPKGSFSTLEIQRTEQGDSAMYLCASSGRNYGYTFGSGTRLTVV.

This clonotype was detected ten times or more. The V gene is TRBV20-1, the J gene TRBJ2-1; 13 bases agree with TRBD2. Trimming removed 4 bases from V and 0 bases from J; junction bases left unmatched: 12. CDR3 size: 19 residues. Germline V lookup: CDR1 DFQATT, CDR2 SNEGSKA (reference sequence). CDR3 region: CSAIIFTSGRALSYNEQFF. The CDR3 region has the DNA TGCAGTGCTATCATATTTACTAGCGGGAGGGCCCTCTCCTACAATGAGCAGTTCTTC.

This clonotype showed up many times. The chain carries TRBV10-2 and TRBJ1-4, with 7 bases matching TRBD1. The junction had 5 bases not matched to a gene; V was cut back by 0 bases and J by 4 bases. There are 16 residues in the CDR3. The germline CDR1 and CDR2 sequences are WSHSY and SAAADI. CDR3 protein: CASSESWGQLNEKLFF. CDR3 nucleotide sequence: TGCGCCAGCAGTGAGTCGTGGGGACAGCTTAATGAAAAACTGTTTTTT.

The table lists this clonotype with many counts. The CDR3, as DNA: TGCGCCAGCAGCCCGAGTCAGTCGGGACTCGGCAAAAACATTCAGTACTTC. It is translated as CASSPSQSGLGKNIQYF. The chain uses TRBV5-1 and TRBJ2-4, with D possibly TRBD2 on 6 matching bases. The CDR3 extends over 17 amino acids. The germline V gene has CDR1 SGHRS and CDR2 YFSETQ. V was shortened by 4 bases and J by 3 bases, with 20 bases between the two germline ends.

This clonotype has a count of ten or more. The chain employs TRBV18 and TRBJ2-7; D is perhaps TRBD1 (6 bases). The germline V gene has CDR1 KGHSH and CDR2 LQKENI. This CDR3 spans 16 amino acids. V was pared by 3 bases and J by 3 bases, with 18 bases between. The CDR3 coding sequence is TGTGCCAGCTCACCTCAGGACAGAGGAAATTACTACGAGCAGTACTTC. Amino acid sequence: CASSPQDRGNYYEQYF.

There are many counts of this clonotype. Here the CDR3 reads CASSRDRDRASPLHF. The CDR3 nucleotides are TGCGCCAGCAGCCGCGACCGGGACAGGGCTTCACCCCTCCACTTT. The chain uses TRBV4-1 and TRBJ1-6; 9 positions match TRBD1. The V segment lost 4 bases and the J segment 9 bases; nucleotides outside the gene matches: 7. From germline, CDR1 is MGHRA and CDR2 YSYEKL. The CDR3 covers 15 residues.

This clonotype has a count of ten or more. The CDR3: CAISGTSGGAYEQYF. CDR3 bases: TGTGCCATCAGTGGAACTAGCGGGGGGGCGTACGAGCAGTACTTC. J is TRBJ2-7 and V is TRBV10-3; 13 nucleotides match TRBD2. Germline-derived CDR1 and CDR2 are ENHRY and SYGVKD. The CDR3 extends over 15 amino acids. V lost 4 bases and J lost 4; bases outside the gene matches: 4.

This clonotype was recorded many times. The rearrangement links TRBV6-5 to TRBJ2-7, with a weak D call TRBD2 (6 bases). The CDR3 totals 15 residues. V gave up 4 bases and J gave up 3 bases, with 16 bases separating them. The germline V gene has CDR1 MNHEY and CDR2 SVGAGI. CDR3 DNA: TGTGCCAGCAGTTCCCCGAGGGGAGGCAGCTACGAGCAGTACTTC. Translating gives CASSSPRGGSYEQYF.

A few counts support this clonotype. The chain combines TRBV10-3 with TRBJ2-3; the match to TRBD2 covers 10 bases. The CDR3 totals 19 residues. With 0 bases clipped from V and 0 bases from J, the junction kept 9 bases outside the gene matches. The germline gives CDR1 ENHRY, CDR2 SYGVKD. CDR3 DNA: TGTGCCATCAGTGAGTCTCCTCTAGCGGGAGCAACTAGCACAGATACGCAGTATTTT. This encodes CAISESPLAGATSTDTQYF.